The following is a T cell receptor beta chain sequence with its context. The sample has other DNA sequences that encode this CDR3 too. Assay: immunoSEQ multiplex PCR; the TCRdb copy retains only in-frame clones and omits some. The sample lists around 220,000 clones, around 90% seen once, with approximately 1.9% in the top ten. This sample is part of a study of blood T cell repertoires in COVID-19. Study details: Sample material is recorded as cDNA or gDNA derived from T cells, B-cell-depleted T cells, or PBMCs.

Residents of around 24 US areas, aged about 18 to 89 years, made up the participants. Participants were placed into cohorts based on the clinical history they reported. The CDR3 contains 13 residues. CDR1 is KGHSH and CDR2 is LQKENI in the germline V gene. The germline V and J ends were trimmed by 6 bases and 4 bases, with 12 bases remaining between them. The chain recombines TRBV18 with TRBJ1-2; a weak D match, TRBD1 (6 bases). This TCR was sampled from a woman aged 18-29 years who had recovered from COVID-19. Sequenced input: PBMCs or T cells enriched from blood (not recorded which). CDR3 residues: CASSLDRGYGYTF. The CDR3 DNA reads as TGTGCCAGCTCCCTGGACAGAGGCTATGGCTACACCTTC.